A selection of T cell receptor beta chains follows, all from one sample in a study of T cells expressing NK-cell markers. TCRdb processed the 5' RACE reads again and assigns one entry to each CDR3 protein, with no DNA. Seen in this sample are hundreds of thousands of distinct CDR3 sequences; the ten most common clones hold roughly 3.6%. The sequencing input was blood T cells: a sorted CD56 or NKG2C T cell subset, CD4+ or CD8+ T cells, or bulk PBMC T cells (not recorded which). These receptors came from a man aged 18 to 29 in good health. CDR3s include the opening cysteine and the closing phenylalanine or tryptophan. Each record gives: J gene, V gene, CDR3 protein.

>TRBJ1-4|TRBV3-1
CASSNRDRGGEKLFF
>TRBJ2-5|TRBV12-3/TRBV12-4
CASSSGLAGAGGTQYF
>TRBJ2-1|TRBV7-3
CASSPTGHLLEQFF
>TRBJ2-5|TRBV29-1
CSVVVQEETQYF
>TRBJ2-1|TRBV28
CASSWGGPPNEQFF
>TRBJ2-1|TRBV29-1
CSAASGANEQFF
>TRBJ2-1|TRBV20-1
CSAYPTAYKGGRGVFEQFF
>TRBJ1-2|TRBV20-1
CSARDLKWAGQSVYGYTF
>TRBJ2-3|TRBV6-6
CASSHRERAQYF
>TRBJ2-5|TRBV25-1
CASSALGYSGETQYF